What follows are 9 T cell receptor beta chains derived from one specimen sequenced in a study of shared clonotypes between healthy human individuals. In the naive CD8 group, cells lacked CD45RO and were positively selected for CCR7, so terminally differentiated effector memory CD45RA+ cells were left out. Assay: immunoSEQ multiplex PCR; the TCRdb copy retains only in-frame clones and omits some. The sample contains about 2.1 million clones, roughly 95% of which appear only once. The sample taken for sequencing was naive CD8+ T cells from PBMCs. These receptor sequences come from a man aged 18 to 29 in good health. Some clones in this sample may be carry-over from other donors' samples.

V gene TRBV4-3 combines with J gene TRBJ2-7; D not resolved. This CDR3 comprises 17 residues. V lost 3 bases to trimming and J lost 1 base, with 19 bases between them. Per germline, CDR1 LGHNA and CDR2 YSLEER. CDR3 bases: TGCGCCAGCAGCCACACGAGGTGGGCCCTTTTATCCTACGAGCAGTACTTC. The encoded protein is CASSHTRWALLSYEQYF.

This chain uses TRBV27 with TRBJ1-1; maybe TRBD1 (6 bases). Germline loops: CDR1 MNHEY, CDR2 SMNVEV (reference sequence). Trimming pared 2 bases from V and 7 bases from J, leaving 23 bases between. This CDR3 has 17 residues. This chain's CDR3 is CASSLRWGPNRYNEAFF. For the CDR3, the DNA is TGTGCCAGCAGTTTAAGATGGGGGCCGAATAGGTACAATGAAGCTTTCTTT.

V and J are TRBV29-1 and TRBJ2-5; maybe TRBD1 (5 bases). This CDR3 spans 13 amino acids. V dropped 3 bases and J dropped 4 bases, with 12 bases sitting between them. Germline-derived CDR1 and CDR2 are SQVTM and ANQGSEA. CDR3 nucleotide sequence: TGCAGCGTTGAGACAGAGGATGGAGAGACCCAGTACTTC. Its protein product is CSVETEDGETQYF.

This clone was counted once. This chain links TRBV4-3 with TRBJ2-7; D not certain. This CDR3 region has 16 residues. Germline values: CDR1 LGHNA, CDR2 YSLEER. V was clipped by 1 base and J by 5 bases, with 18 bases between them. CDR3 DNA sequence: TGCGCCAGCAGCCAAGGCCCCTCACCGCAGAGCGACGAGCAGTACTTC. This codes for CASSQGPSPQSDEQYF.

The rearrangement links TRBV9 to TRBJ2-3, with 9 bases aligning to TRBD2. Per germline, CDR1 SGDLS and CDR2 YYNGEE. Unmatched junction bases numbered 5, after V lost 0 bases and J lost 0 bases. The CDR3 has 17 amino acids. The chain's CDR3 is CASSVGGGAKSTDTQYF. The CDR3 DNA reads as TGTGCCAGCAGCGTAGGCGGGGGGGCGAAGAGCACAGATACGCAGTATTTT.

V usage is TRBV7-8 and J usage is TRBJ2-7; unclear D gene. Between the trimmed V and J ends, which lost 2 bases and 3 bases, there was a span of 8 bases. Germline lookup yields CDR1 SGHVS and CDR2 FQNEAQ. The CDR3 length is 13 residues. CDR3: CASSLRDNYEQYF. The CDR3 DNA reads TGTGCCAGCAGCTTAAGGGATAACTACGAGCAGTACTTC.

The chain employs TRBV5-1 and TRBJ2-7; a weak D match, TRBD1 (5 bases). Looked up from germline, CDR1 is SGHRS and CDR2 is YFSETQ. There are 13 residues in the CDR3. Trimming took off 0 bases at V and 5 bases at J, with 9 bases between the two ends. The CDR3 sequence is CASSLADSHEQYF. CDR3 bases: TGCGCCAGCAGCTTGGCCGACAGCCACGAGCAGTACTTC.

This chain links TRBV10-3 with TRBJ2-1; 10 bases map to TRBD2. This CDR3 region has 15 residues. V lost 3 bases, J lost 7 bases, and 6 bases stayed unmatched. In germline, CDR1 is ENHRY, CDR2 SYGVKD. CDR3 residues: CAISDLSGRWNEQFF. CDR3 bases: TGTGCCATCAGTGACCTTAGCGGGAGGTGGAATGAGCAGTTCTTC.

Concerning this clone itself: The identical CDR3 is also encoded by other nucleotide sequences in the sample. V and J are TRBV28 and TRBJ2-7; D gene ambiguous. Per the germline V gene, CDR1 is MDHEN and CDR2 is SYDVKM. V lost 1 base and J 6 bases, leaving 4 bases between the germline ends. The CDR3 has 11 amino acids. The CDR3 sequence is CASSLLGEQYF. The DNA for the CDR3 is TGTGCCAGCAGTTTATTGGGCGAGCAGTACTTC.